One sample yielded the 28 T cell receptor beta chains listed below, sequenced in a study of CD8+ T cells in alopecia areata. Sequencing relied on a cDNA template that was reverse transcribed from extracted RNA. Clones were sequenced by immunoSEQ multiplex PCR, and TCRdb holds only the in-frame ones, with some missing. The sample lists fewer than 150,000 clones; roughly three fifths were seen once. Treatment indicated: oral pan-JAK inhibitor, 5-10 mg twice daily. The input for sequencing was CD4+ T cells sorted from blood, taken at week 24, from a patient treated with tofacitinib. All receptors come from a human donor with alopecia areata.

The chain couples TRBV7-8 to TRBJ1-2, with D uncertain. CDR3 length: 13 amino acids. V shed 5 bases and J shed 2 bases, with 9 bases lying between them. Germline values: CDR1 SGHVS, CDR2 FQNEAQ. CDR3 nucleotide sequence: TGTGCCAGCAGCCTAACAGAGAACTATGGCTACACCTTC. Amino acid sequence: CASSLTENYGYTF. The complete variable domain, with remaining parts taken from reference TRBV7-8 and TRBJ1-2, reads GAGVSQSPRYKVAKRGQDVALRCDPISGHVSLFWYQQALGQGPEFLTYFQNEAQLDKSGLPSDRFFAERPEGSVSTLKIQRTQQEDSAVYLCASSLTENYGYTFGSGTRLTVV.

Comment on this clone: One end of the junction is discordant with germline, which a read error may explain. The rearrangement uses TRBV5-1 and TRBJ2-1; a possible D gene is TRBD1 (5 bases). CDR3 size: 13 residues. Germline assignment: CDR1 SGHRS and CDR2 YFSETQ. The CDR3 sequence: CASRLGQGNEQFF. The DNA for the CDR3 is TGCGCCAGCAGGTTGGGTCAGGGTAATGAGCAGTTCTTC.

The V and J genes are TRBV5-1 and TRBJ2-7; 9 bases align to TRBD2. The CDR3 covers 15 residues. Germline CDR1 reads SGHRS; CDR2 reads YFSETQ. Trimming at V came to 0 bases and at J to 2 bases, leaving 3 bases not matched to a gene. The CDR3 reads CASSLGTSEAYEQYF. The CDR3 coding sequence is TGCGCCAGCAGCTTGGGGACTAGCGAAGCCTACGAGCAGTACTTC.

The chain recombines TRBV5-4 with TRBJ1-1; no clear D gene. V gave up 0 bases and J gave up 10 bases, with 10 bases separating them. Germline-derived CDR1 and CDR2 are SGHNT and YYREEE (reference sequence). CDR3 length: 12 amino acids. The CDR3 sequence: CASSLDFRTAFF. The CDR3 bases are TGTGCCAGCAGCTTGGACTTTAGGACAGCTTTCTTT.

This clone came up a few times. The J gene is TRBJ1-1, the V gene TRBV29-1; no reliable D call. Trimming shortened V by 8 bases and J by 2 bases, and 12 bases separated the two germline ends. The CDR3 length is 12 residues. Germline V gives CDR1 SQVTM, CDR2 ANQGSEA. The CDR3 region is CSTRRGNTEAFF. The DNA for the CDR3 is TGCAGCACGCGGCGGGGTAACACTGAAGCTTTCTTT.

As DNA, the CDR3 is TGTGCCAGCTCACCACCGGGGGTACTCTACGAGCAGTACTTC. This translates into CASSPPGVLYEQYF. The chain recombines TRBV18 with TRBJ2-7; the D gene could be TRBD1 or TRBD2 (5 bases each). Trimming took 0 bases from V and 3 from J, leaving 9 bases between them. Germline V CDR1 and CDR2: KGHSH, LQKENI. The CDR3 consists of 14 residues.

In this sample, this clone turned up a few times. The chain links TRBV7-3 to TRBJ2-2; unclear D gene. CDR3 length equals 14 residues. Germline assignment: CDR1 SGHTA and CDR2 FQGTGA. Trimming removed 6 bases at V and 2 bases at J, with 10 bases between. The CDR3 loop is CASRRTANTGELFF. CDR3 in DNA: TGTGCCAGCAGGCGGACCGCAAACACCGGGGAGCTGTTTTTT.

V is TRBV11-3 and J is TRBJ2-1, with 9 bases lining up with TRBD2. Germline V CDR1 and CDR2: SGHNT, YENEEA. Losses at the gene ends were 6 bases for V and 8 bases for J; bases not matched to a gene: 8. The CDR3 totals 14 residues. The CDR3 coding sequence is TGTGCCAGCAGGAGCGGGGGGCCCCTTGATGAGCAGTTCTTC. It yields the protein CASRSGGPLDEQFF.

J is TRBJ1-1 and V is TRBV18; D is ambiguous. The germline gives CDR1 KGHSH, CDR2 LQKENI. CDR3 length: 15 amino acids. Trimming pared 0 bases from V and 1 base from J, leaving 9 bases between. CDR3 region: CASSPPAATNTEAFF. For the CDR3, the DNA is TGTGCCAGCTCACCACCCGCAGCAACGAACACTGAAGCTTTCTTT. The variable domain in full, with the rest retrieved from reference TRBV18 and TRBJ1-1, is NAGVMQNPRHLVRRRGQEARLRCSPMKGHSHVYWYRQLPEEGLKFMVYLQKENIIDESGMPKERFSAEFPKEGPSILRIQQVVRGDSAAYFCASSPPAATNTEAFFGQGTRLTVV.

The V and J genes are TRBV6-5 and TRBJ1-2; D perhaps matches TRBD1 (5 bases). CDR1 is MNHEY, CDR2 SVGAGI, per germline. There are 13 residues in the CDR3. Between the trimmed V and J ends, which lost 7 bases and 7 bases, there was a span of 16 bases. The CDR3 DNA follows: TGTGCCAGCACCGAGAGAGGGGCGGGTGGCTACACCTTC. As protein: CASTERGAGGYTF.

The rearrangement links TRBV23-1 to TRBJ2-7, with no clear D. TRBV23-1 is sorted into the ORF group, with uncertain function. Deletions cut 3 bases from V and 5 bases from J, with 17 bases between. The CDR3 consists of 15 residues. CDR3 protein: CASSQRWVIQDEQYF. CDR3 DNA: TGCGCCAGCAGTCAGCGTTGGGTTATCCAGGACGAGCAGTACTTC.

The V gene is TRBV5-1, the J gene TRBJ1-5; the match to TRBD1 covers 7 bases. Germline CDR1 reads SGHRS; CDR2 reads YFSETQ. Losses at the gene ends were 2 bases for V and 8 bases for J; bases not matched to a gene: 4. The CDR3 consists of 13 residues. DNA of the CDR3: TGCGCCAGCAGCTTAGGGGGCGGGGAGCCCCAGCATTTT. It codes for CASSLGGGEPQHF.

This clone was detected only a few times. This chain uses TRBV29-1 with TRBJ1-5; TRBD1 aligns across 9 bases. Losses at the gene ends were 3 bases for V and 4 bases for J; bases not matched to a gene: 1. The germline gives CDR1 SQVTM, CDR2 ANQGSEA. The CDR3 consists of 13 residues. The CDR3 DNA follows: TGCAGCGTTGAGGGGACAGGGAATCAGCCCCAGCATTTT. Its translation is CSVEGTGNQPQHF.

This chain joins TRBV30 and TRBJ2-4; D unclear. Deletions cut 3 bases from V and 8 bases from J, with 8 bases between. Germline CDR1 is GTSNPN and CDR2 is SVGIG (reference sequence). The CDR3 spans 11 residues. CDR3 protein: CAWSGSHIQYF. The CDR3 coding sequence is TGTGCCTGGAGCGGTAGTCACATTCAGTACTTC.

The chain is built from TRBV5-6 and TRBJ2-5; D may be TRBD1 or TRBD2 (5 bases each). Germline V lookup: CDR1 SGHDT, CDR2 YYEEEE. This CDR3 is 15 amino acids long. V was clipped by 3 bases and J by 0 bases, with 12 bases between them. CDR3 nucleotides: TGTGCCAGCAGCTCCTCGGGACCGTACCAAGAGACCCAGTACTTC. This translates into CASSSSGPYQETQYF.

This clone was seen more than once but under ten times. The rearrangement links TRBV4-1 to TRBJ2-3; TRBD1 aligns across 7 bases. Per the germline V gene, CDR1 is MGHRA and CDR2 is YSYEKL. J gave up 1 base and V 0 bases, and 4 bases lay outside the gene matches. The CDR3 is 16 residues long. CDR3 sequence: CASSQDSTGGTDTQYF. CDR3 in DNA: TGCGCCAGCAGCCAAGATAGCACAGGGGGCACAGATACGCAGTATTTT.

This clone was seen only a few times. V and J are TRBV2 and TRBJ2-1; 12 bases match TRBD2. The germline gives CDR1 SNHLY, CDR2 FYNNEI. CDR3 length: 13 residues. The V and J ends lost 6 bases and 6 bases, in that order; junction bases with no gene match: 0. DNA of the CDR3: TGTGCCAGCAGGACTAGCGGGGGCAATGAGCAGTTCTTC. Translating it yields CASRTSGGNEQFF.

This clone has only one observation. V usage is TRBV29-1 and J usage is TRBJ2-2, with D perhaps TRBD1 (5 bases). Trimming removed 5 bases at V and 3 bases at J, with 16 bases between. CDR3 length equals 15 residues. CDR1 and CDR2 from the germline V gene are SQVTM and ANQGSEA. CDR3 sequence (DNA): TGCAGCGTTCAGTGGTGGGGCGAGGACACCGGGGAGCTGTTTTTT. It yields the protein CSVQWWGEDTGELFF.

V and J are TRBV5-1 and TRBJ2-6, with a possible D match to TRBD1 (6 bases). Germline assignment: CDR1 SGHRS and CDR2 YFSETQ. Deletions cut 7 bases from V and 0 bases from J, with 8 bases between. The CDR3 spans 14 residues. CDR3 sequence reads: CASGQSSGANVLTF. The CDR3 DNA reads TGCGCCAGCGGACAGAGCTCTGGGGCCAACGTCCTGACTTTC.

This chain links TRBV6-5 with TRBJ1-6, with D maybe TRBD1 (5 bases). V dropped 2 bases and J dropped 4 bases, with 6 bases sitting between them. The germline gives CDR1 MNHEY, CDR2 SVGAGI. This CDR3 region has 14 residues. CDR3 sequence: CASSYGTYNSPLHF. The DNA of the CDR3 is TGTGCCAGCAGTTACGGGACGTATAATTCACCCCTCCACTTT.

The J gene is TRBJ1-5, the V gene TRBV7-2, with D uncertain. From germline, CDR1 is SGHTA and CDR2 FQGNSA. The CDR3 runs 14 residues. The V end lost 5 bases, the J end lost 5 bases, and 13 bases lay between the germline ends. Here the CDR3 reads CASSPRSGDQPQHF. The CDR3 nucleotides are TGTGCCAGCAGCCCACGAAGCGGAGATCAGCCCCAGCATTTT.

This chain connects TRBV7-8 to TRBJ1-2, with TRBD1 as a possible D gene (5 bases). From germline, CDR1 is SGHVS and CDR2 FQNEAQ. V was cut by 8 bases and J by 1 base, with 11 bases left in between. CDR3 length equals 13 residues. The chain's CDR3 is CASARGFNYGYTF. The CDR3 DNA follows: TGTGCCAGCGCCCGGGGCTTTAACTATGGCTACACCTTC. The whole variable domain, filled in from reference TRBV7-8 and TRBJ1-2, reads GAGVSQSPRYKVAKRGQDVALRCDPISGHVSLFWYQQALGQGPEFLTYFQNEAQLDKSGLPSDRFFAERPEGSVSTLKIQRTQQEDSAVYLCASARGFNYGYTFGSGTRLTVV.

V usage is TRBV6-1 and J usage is TRBJ2-5; TRBD1 agrees at 9 bases. J gave up 5 bases and V 6 bases, and 7 bases lay outside the gene matches. This CDR3 has 14 amino acids. Germline V gene sequence: CDR1 MNHNS, CDR2 SASEGT. The CDR3 region has the DNA TGTGCCAGCAGGTACAGGGGGCGCGGGGAGACCCAGTACTTC. Its protein product is CASRYRGRGETQYF.

In this sample, this clone turned up once. The J gene is TRBJ1-1, the V gene TRBV7-9; no definite D call. Germline-derived CDR1 and CDR2 are SEHNR and FQNEAQ (reference sequence). The CDR3 spans 14 residues. V was cut by 3 bases and J by 3 bases, with 11 bases left in between. CDR3 region: CASSLVWIHTEAFF. CDR3 sequence (DNA): TGTGCCAGCAGCTTGGTTTGGATCCACACTGAAGCTTTCTTT. Together with reference TRBV7-9 and TRBJ1-1, the CDR3 gives the full variable domain: DTGVSQNPRHKITKRGQNVTFRCDPISEHNRLYWYRQTLGQGPEFLTYFQNEAQLEKSRLLSDRFSAERPKGSFSTLEIQRTEQGDSAMYLCASSLVWIHTEAFFGQGTRLTVV.

This clone has more than one count but fewer than ten. The chain recombines TRBV30 with TRBJ1-3, with D possibly being TRBD1 (5 bases). V lost 1 base and J lost 13, with 11 bases in between. The CDR3 contains 11 residues. CDR1 GTSNPN and CDR2 SVGIG come from the germline V gene (reference sequence). The CDR3, as DNA: TGTGCCTGGAGTGGCGGGACCGTTATATATTTT. Translating it yields CAWSGGTVIYF.

Points on this clone: One end of the junction varies from germline; a read error may be responsible. CDR3 loop: CASSSLGQPHFF. For the CDR3, the DNA is TGTGCCAGCAGCTCCTTGGGACAACCTCACTTCTTC. The V call is TRBV7-2, the J call TRBJ2-7; possible D gene TRBD1, 6 bases. Germline V gives CDR1 SGHTA, CDR2 FQGNSA. The CDR3 contains 12 residues.

The chain uses TRBV5-6 and TRBJ2-5; the match to TRBD2 covers 7 bases. Trimming removed 3 bases from V and 5 bases from J; junction bases left unmatched: 13. CDR1 and CDR2 (germline): SGHDT, YYEEEE. This CDR3 is 16 amino acids long. The CDR3 nucleotides are TGTGCCAGCAGCTCCTACCGGTCCAGCGGGAAGGAGACCCAGTACTTC. Encoded protein: CASSSYRSSGKETQYF.

The V call is TRBV7-9, the J call TRBJ2-5; the match to TRBD1 covers 12 bases. Germline CDR1 SEHNR, CDR2 FQNEAQ (reference sequence). CDR3 length: 16 amino acids. The junction had 6 bases not matched to a gene; V was cut back by 4 bases and J by 3 bases. CDR3 nucleotide sequence: TGTGCCAGCAGCTCATACGGGACAGGGGGCAAAGAGACCCAGTACTTC. This translates into CASSSYGTGGKETQYF.